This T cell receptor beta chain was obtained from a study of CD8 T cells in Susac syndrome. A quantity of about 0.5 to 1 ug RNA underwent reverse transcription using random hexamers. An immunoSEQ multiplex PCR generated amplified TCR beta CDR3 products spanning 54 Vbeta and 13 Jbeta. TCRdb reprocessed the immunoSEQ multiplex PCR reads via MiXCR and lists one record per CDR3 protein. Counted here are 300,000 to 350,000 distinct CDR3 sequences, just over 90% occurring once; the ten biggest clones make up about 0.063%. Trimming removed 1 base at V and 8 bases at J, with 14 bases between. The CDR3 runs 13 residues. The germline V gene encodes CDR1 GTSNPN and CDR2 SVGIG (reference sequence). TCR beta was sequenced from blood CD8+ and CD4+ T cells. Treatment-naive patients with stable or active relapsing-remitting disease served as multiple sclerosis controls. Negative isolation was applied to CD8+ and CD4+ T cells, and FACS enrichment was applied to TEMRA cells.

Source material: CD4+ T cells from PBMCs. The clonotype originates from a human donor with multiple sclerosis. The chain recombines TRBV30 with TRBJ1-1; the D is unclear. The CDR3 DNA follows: TGTGCCTGGAGTGCGGTTCGGAGAGGGGAAGCTTTCTTT. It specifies CAWSAVRRGEAFF.